This TCR beta chain was sequenced during a study of T cell responses to AZD1222 COVID-19 vaccine. Study overall: Recipients boosted at about 4 weeks or about 12 weeks are pooled.

Profiling relied on immunoSEQ multiplex PCR, and the TCRdb table lists in-frame clones only, not all of them. Here the sample spans some 86,000 clones, almost 80% being singletons. V shed 6 bases, J shed 0 bases, and the junction held 5 bases outside the gene matches. In germline, CDR1 is SQVTM, CDR2 ANQGSEA. The CDR3 has 13 amino acids. This clone came up a few times. The sequence was collected from an adult in good health. Here the sequenced sample was peripheral blood, taken on day 0 of AZD1222 vaccination. This chain joins TRBV29-1 and TRBJ2-7; TRBD2 aligns across 7 bases. CDR3 in amino acids: CSVWGGLSYEQYF. CDR3 coding DNA: TGCAGCGTCTGGGGAGGGCTCTCCTACGAGCAGTACTTC.